This T cell receptor (beta chain) appears in the sequencing data of a study of T-cell reconstitution after alpha-beta-depleted transplantation in children. This clonotype was detected only a few times. CDR3 length equals 17 residues. In germline, CDR1 is SGHRS, CDR2 YFSETQ. The V end lost 0 bases, the J end lost 2 bases, and 16 bases lay between the germline ends. Unique molecular identifiers were incorporated into the prepared TCRbeta library. TCRdb independently ran MiXCR on the PCR reads; one entry per CDR3 protein. The repertoire consists of 250,000 to 300,000 distinct CDR3 sequences, with more than 8% occurring once and the leading ten covering roughly 9.1%.

The genes are TRBV5-1 and TRBJ2-3; D ambiguous. Here the sequenced sample was PBMCs from the stem cell graft donor, taken from the stem cell graft. This sequence originates from a human donor who donated a stem cell graft to a child with SCID. CDR3: CASSLALLDSLTDTQYF. As DNA, the CDR3 is TGCGCCAGCAGCTTGGCGCTTCTGGATTCCCTCACAGATACGCAGTATTTT.